This TCR beta chain was identified in a study of T cells after yellow fever vaccination. Study-level background: Low-cell-number fractions were prepared with SMART-Seq v4 Ultra Low Input.

This CDR3 is 13 amino acids long. Trimming took 7 bases from V and 1 from J, leaving 10 bases between them. Template-switching 5'RACE yielded the TCR cDNA; a universal primer site and UMIs were added in the process. TCRdb reprocessed the 5' RACE reads with MiXCR, giving one entry per CDR3 protein. Of hundreds of thousands of distinct CDR3 sequences in the sample, about a sixth were seen once. The chain links TRBV12-3 or TRBV12-4 to TRBJ1-1; D not certain. This TCR derives from a man younger than 30 who received the YFV17D yellow fever vaccine. Sequenced material: PBMCs, taken 4 to 6 days after the first yellow fever vaccination. The chain's CDR3 is CASTQGGNTEAFF. The CDR3 DNA reads TGTGCCAGCACCCAAGGAGGGAACACTGAAGCTTTCTTT.